These 25 T cell receptor beta chains were all obtained from the same sample, sequenced in a study of memory CD4+ T cells and cytomegalovirus serostatus. The sort gate was single viable CD3+CD4+CD8-CD45RO+ cells for memory CD4+ T cells. Profiled with immunoSEQ multiplex PCR; TCRdb holds only in-frame clones, not every one. The sample carries 56,000 or so clones, roughly 87% recorded once. The sequenced sample consisted of memory CD4+ T cells from blood. These receptors were collected from an adult in good health and CMV-seronegative.

J is TRBJ2-3 and V is TRBV19, with D perhaps matching TRBD2 (7 bases). The CDR3 totals 15 residues. From germline, CDR1 is LNHDA and CDR2 SQIVND (reference sequence). Trimming removed 5 bases at V and 3 bases at J, with 15 bases between. Here the CDR3 DNA reads TGTGCCAGTAGTGCCTTAGGGGGGGGAACAGATACGCAGTATTTT. Residues: CASSALGGGTDTQYF.

This clone was counted once. V usage is TRBV5-4 and J usage is TRBJ1-2, with TRBD1 identical over 7 bases. Per the germline V gene, CDR1 is SGHNT and CDR2 is YYREEE (reference sequence). The CDR3 runs to 14 residues. Trimming removed 0 bases from V and 5 bases from J; junction bases left unmatched: 4. CDR3 in amino acids: CASSLEKTGYGYTF. The CDR3 DNA follows: TGTGCCAGCAGCTTGGAGAAGACAGGGTATGGCTACACCTTC.

V gene TRBV2 combines with J gene TRBJ1-2; D might be TRBD1 (5 bases). Germline loops: CDR1 SNHLY, CDR2 FYNNEI. The CDR3 is 13 amino acids. Trimming took 11 bases from V and 4 from J, leaving 17 bases between them. CDR3 nucleotides: TGTGCCTCCCAAGGAGGGACCACCTATGGCTACACCTTC. Translating gives CASQGGTTYGYTF.

The DNA of the CDR3 is TGTGCCTGGAGCCTCAGGGCCTGGGGAAATCAGCCCCAGCATTTT. Encoded protein: CAWSLRAWGNQPQHF. This chain uses TRBV30 with TRBJ1-5, with TRBD1 as a possible D gene (5 bases). The CDR3 consists of 15 residues. CDR1 GTSNPN and CDR2 SVGIG come from the germline V gene (reference sequence). Deletions cut 3 bases from V and 4 bases from J, with 16 bases between.

The J gene is TRBJ2-3, the V gene TRBV4-3, with 11 positions matching TRBD2. This CDR3 contains 17 residues. J gave up 5 bases and V 0 bases, and 7 bases lay outside the gene matches. The germline V gene encodes CDR1 LGHNA and CDR2 YSLEER. CDR3 protein: CASSQDLAGGPGDTQYF. The CDR3 DNA sequence: TGCGCCAGCAGCCAAGACTTAGCGGGGGGGCCGGGAGATACGCAGTATTTT.

The J gene is TRBJ1-2, the V gene TRBV19; no clear D. This CDR3 comprises 16 residues. Germline lookup yields CDR1 LNHDA and CDR2 SQIVND (reference sequence). Deletions cut 1 base from V and 0 bases from J, with 12 bases between. In DNA form, the CDR3 reads TGTGCCAGTAGTATAGCCCCCCGGGCTCCTAACTATGGCTACACCTTC. Residues: CASSIAPRAPNYGYTF.

The chain has TRBV19 and TRBJ1-5; TRBD1 aligns across 9 bases. J lost 2 bases, V lost 5 bases, and 4 bases had no gene match. The germline V gene has CDR1 LNHDA and CDR2 SQIVND (reference sequence). CDR3 length equals 15 residues. Here the CDR3 DNA reads TGTGCCAGTAGTGGACAGGGGCCGGGCAATCAGCCCCAGCATTTT. It is translated as CASSGQGPGNQPQHF.

The chain joins TRBV7-2 to TRBJ1-1; weak D call: TRBD1 (6 bases). The CDR3 spans 15 residues. Trimming took off 1 base at V and 2 bases at J, with 11 bases between the two ends. The germline gives CDR1 SGHTA, CDR2 FQGNSA. The CDR3 DNA is TGTGCCAGCAGCTTAGAACCAGGGGCAAACACTGAAGCTTTCTTT. The encoded protein is CASSLEPGANTEAFF.

The count of this clone is one. CDR3 in amino acids: CATQLNYGYTF. CDR3 bases: TGTGCCACCCAATTAAACTATGGCTACACCTTC. This chain connects TRBV6-5 to TRBJ1-2; no definite D call. Per germline, CDR1 MNHEY and CDR2 SVGAGI. The CDR3 extends over 11 amino acids. V lost 10 bases, J lost 2 bases, and 8 bases lay in between.

This chain joins TRBV11-2 and TRBJ2-5, with 11 bases lining up with TRBD2. The CDR3 loop spans 14 amino acids. Trimming took 5 bases from V and 5 from J; bases not matched to a gene: 4. CDR1 SGHAT and CDR2 FQNNGV come from the germline V gene. CDR3 region: CASSPRLAGETQYF. The CDR3, as DNA: TGTGCCAGCAGCCCTAGACTAGCGGGGGAGACCCAGTACTTC.

The chain employs TRBV2 and TRBJ2-2; the D is unclear. Trimming took 2 bases from V and 6 from J, leaving 7 bases between them. CDR3 length: 13 amino acids. From germline, CDR1 is SNHLY and CDR2 FYNNEI. The CDR3 loop is CASSERVPGELFF. The CDR3 region has the DNA TGTGCCAGCAGTGAACGGGTGCCCGGGGAGCTGTTTTTT.

This chain connects TRBV28 to TRBJ2-5; 10 bases match TRBD1. The ends lost 1 base at V and 0 bases at J; junction bases unmatched: 5. This CDR3 has 17 amino acids. Germline V CDR1 and CDR2: MDHEN, SYDVKM. This chain's CDR3 is CASSLSRGQGYQETQYF. As DNA, the CDR3 is TGTGCCAGCAGTTTATCGAGGGGACAGGGGTACCAAGAGACCCAGTACTTC.

This sequence joins TRBV10-2 and TRBJ1-4; tentative D call: TRBD1 (6 bases). This CDR3 is built from 12 residues. Germline CDR1 is WSHSY and CDR2 is SAAADI. V lost 4 bases and J 13 bases, leaving 13 bases between the germline ends. CDR3 in DNA: TGCGCCAGCAGTGCGGCAGGGGTAAGACTGTTTTTT. This gives the protein CASSAAGVRLFF.

This chain joins TRBV7-8 and TRBJ2-3; D not resolved. The V gene lost 4 bases and the J gene lost 3 bases, with 8 bases spanning the gap. The germline CDR1 and CDR2 sequences are SGHVS and FQNEAQ. The CDR3 is made up of 13 amino acids. The CDR3 is CASSWLRTDTQYF. CDR3 DNA sequence: TGTGCCAGCAGCTGGCTTAGAACAGATACGCAGTATTTT.

The chain joins TRBV7-8 to TRBJ2-2; D possibly uses TRBD1 or TRBD2 (5 bases each). V shed 5 bases and J shed 5 bases, with 12 bases lying between them. The CDR3 has 14 residues. Germline lookup yields CDR1 SGHVS and CDR2 FQNEAQ. The CDR3 DNA is TGTGCCAGCAGCCGGGGATGGGGGACCGGGGAGCTGTTTTTT. Translating gives CASSRGWGTGELFF. The complete variable domain, with remaining parts taken from reference TRBV7-8 and TRBJ2-2, reads GAGVSQSPRYKVAKRGQDVALRCDPISGHVSLFWYQQALGQGPEFLTYFQNEAQLDKSGLPSDRFFAERPEGSVSTLKIQRTQQEDSAVYLCASSRGWGTGELFFGEGSRLTVL.

This clone has only a few counts. The chain links TRBV28 to TRBJ1-5; D is undetermined. Germline-derived CDR1 and CDR2 are MDHEN and SYDVKM. Trimming took 5 bases from V and 9 from J, leaving 20 bases between them. This CDR3 spans 15 amino acids. CDR3 sequence reads: CASSVMDGAVRPQHF. CDR3 DNA sequence: TGTGCCAGCAGTGTGATGGACGGCGCGGTTCGGCCCCAGCATTTT. Based on the CDR3 plus reference TRBV28 and TRBJ1-5, the full variable domain is DVKVTQSSRYLVKRTGEKVFLECVQDMDHENMFWYRQDPGLGLRLIYFSYDVKMKEKGDIPEGYSVSREKKERFSLILESASTNQTSMYLCASSVMDGAVRPQHFGDGTRLSIL.

This rearrangement joins TRBV4-1 to TRBJ2-5, with 7 bases matching TRBD1. Germline-derived CDR1 and CDR2 are MGHRA and YSYEKL. CDR3 size: 13 residues. Trimming removed 6 bases from V and 3 bases from J; junction bases left unmatched: 4. The CDR3 sequence: CASRRQGEETQYF. CDR3 coding DNA: TGCGCCAGCAGGAGACAGGGTGAAGAGACCCAGTACTTC.

In this sample, this clone turned up a few times. In this CDR3 the conserved last residue, phenylalanine or tryptophan, is missing, so a read error is likely. Because the CDR3's place on the DNA is in doubt, the DNA is left out and the CDR3 is given as listed by TCRdb. The chain links TRBV20-1 to TRBJ1-2. The germline CDR1 and CDR2 sequences are DFQATT and SNEGSKA (reference sequence). Ends included, the CDR3 has 9 residues. The CDR3 loop reads CSARDLDLL.

This clone was observed a few times. CDR3 amino acids: CASSPRGNYGYTF. The CDR3, as DNA: TGTGCCAGCAGCCCTAGGGGGAACTATGGCTACACCTTC. The V gene is TRBV14, the J gene TRBJ1-2; D is perhaps TRBD1 (6 bases). CDR3 length equals 13 residues. The germline V and J ends were trimmed by 4 bases and 2 bases, with 8 bases remaining between them. Germline assignment: CDR1 SGHDN and CDR2 FVKESK.

This rearrangement joins TRBV28 to TRBJ1-1; 8 nucleotides line up with TRBD1. After removal of 6 bases from V and 3 bases from J, the junction contained 6 bases not matched to a gene. Germline CDR1 and CDR2: MDHEN and SYDVKM. This CDR3 spans 14 amino acids. The DNA for the CDR3 is TGTGCCAGCAGGGCACTACAGGGGGACACTGAAGCTTTCTTT. Translation gives CASRALQGDTEAFF. The variable domain in full, completed from reference TRBV28 and TRBJ1-1, reads DVKVTQSSRYLVKRTGEKVFLECVQDMDHENMFWYRQDPGLGLRLIYFSYDVKMKEKGDIPEGYSVSREKKERFSLILESASTNQTSMYLCASRALQGDTEAFFGQGTRLTVV.

This chain links TRBV12-5 with TRBJ2-6, with D tentatively TRBD1 (6 bases). The V gene lost 2 bases and the J gene lost 4 bases, with 9 bases spanning the gap. Germline CDR1 LGHNT, CDR2 FRNRAP. The CDR3 has 15 residues. CDR3 region: CASGLTGYGANVLTF. For the CDR3, the DNA is TGTGCTAGTGGTTTGACAGGGTACGGGGCCAACGTCCTGACTTTC.

This clone was picked up a small number of times. The J gene is TRBJ2-3, the V gene TRBV7-3, with 9 bases fitting TRBD1. CDR3 length: 13 amino acids. V lost 4 bases, J lost 6 bases, and 2 bases stayed unmatched. Germline V gene sequence: CDR1 SGHTA, CDR2 FQGTGA. The CDR3 coding sequence is TGTGCCAGCAGCTCCGGGACAGGGGATACGCAGTATTTT. Its translation: CASSSGTGDTQYF.

The chain has TRBV29-1 and TRBJ2-3; D possibly corresponds to TRBD2 (6 bases). The length of the CDR3 is 14 residues. Germline V gene sequence: CDR1 SQVTM, CDR2 ANQGSEA. V was trimmed by 6 bases and J by 2 bases, leaving 15 bases between them. CDR3 sequence: CSVLRELSTDTQYF. Here the CDR3 DNA reads TGCAGCGTCCTGCGGGAACTGTCCACAGATACGCAGTATTTT.

This chain uses TRBV14 with TRBJ2-3; the D gene is possibly TRBD2 (7 bases). Germline V gene lookup returns CDR1 SGHDN and CDR2 FVKESK. V gave up 4 bases and J gave up 6 bases, with 17 bases separating them. CDR3 length equals 15 residues. The CDR3 here is CASSPWGGAGDTQYF. As DNA, the CDR3 is TGTGCCAGCAGCCCCTGGGGGGGGGCCGGGGATACGCAGTATTTT. The full variable domain, its missing parts supplied by reference TRBV14 and TRBJ2-3, is EAGVTQFPSHSVIEKGQTVTLRCDPISGHDNLYWYRRVMGKEIKFLLHFVKESKQDESGMPNNRFLAERTGGTYSTLKVQPAELEDSGVYFCASSPWGGAGDTQYFGPGTRLTVL.

The chain recombines TRBV25-1 with TRBJ2-7; a weak D match, TRBD1 (6 bases). Trimming shortened V by 5 bases and J by 3 bases, and 11 bases separated the two germline ends. Germline V gene sequence: CDR1 MGHDK, CDR2 SYGVNS. The CDR3 contains 13 residues. The CDR3 nucleotides read TGTGCCAGCAGTCGGGACACGTTCTACGAGCAGTACTTC. It is translated as CASSRDTFYEQYF.